This T cell receptor (beta chain) was identified in a study of T-cell memory formation after mild COVID-19. Study context: TCR clustering was largely donor specific. Findings and caveats of the study: Day 15 to 85 contractors were CD4/CD8 balanced; later expanders leaned CD4+. Still unconfirmed is whether the second-wave clones peaking on day 37 recognized SARS-CoV-2.

It was 5'RACE with constant-segment primers that produced the TCR alpha and TCR beta cDNA libraries, which carried sample barcodes and UMIs. TCRdb passed the 5' RACE reads through MiXCR, listing each CDR3 protein once. The sample has some 320,000 distinct CDR3 sequences, roughly an eighth seen once. The length of the CDR3 is 13 residues. V shed 2 bases and J 12 bases; nucleotides not matched to a gene: 6. Germline V lookup: CDR1 KGHSH, CDR2 LQKENI. This clonotype showed up just a few times. Its antigen is currently unknown. What was sequenced was PBMCs or a T cell subset sorted from them (not recorded which). The chain has TRBV18 and TRBJ2-1; TRBD1 matches at 8 bases. The TCR was taken from a man younger than 30 who had mild COVID-19 (a few samples of this study predate the infection). Cell type and time point are not known. CDR3 sequence reads: CASSPSTGTGQFF. The DNA of the CDR3 is TGTGCCAGCTCACCATCCACCGGGACAGGGCAGTTCTTC.